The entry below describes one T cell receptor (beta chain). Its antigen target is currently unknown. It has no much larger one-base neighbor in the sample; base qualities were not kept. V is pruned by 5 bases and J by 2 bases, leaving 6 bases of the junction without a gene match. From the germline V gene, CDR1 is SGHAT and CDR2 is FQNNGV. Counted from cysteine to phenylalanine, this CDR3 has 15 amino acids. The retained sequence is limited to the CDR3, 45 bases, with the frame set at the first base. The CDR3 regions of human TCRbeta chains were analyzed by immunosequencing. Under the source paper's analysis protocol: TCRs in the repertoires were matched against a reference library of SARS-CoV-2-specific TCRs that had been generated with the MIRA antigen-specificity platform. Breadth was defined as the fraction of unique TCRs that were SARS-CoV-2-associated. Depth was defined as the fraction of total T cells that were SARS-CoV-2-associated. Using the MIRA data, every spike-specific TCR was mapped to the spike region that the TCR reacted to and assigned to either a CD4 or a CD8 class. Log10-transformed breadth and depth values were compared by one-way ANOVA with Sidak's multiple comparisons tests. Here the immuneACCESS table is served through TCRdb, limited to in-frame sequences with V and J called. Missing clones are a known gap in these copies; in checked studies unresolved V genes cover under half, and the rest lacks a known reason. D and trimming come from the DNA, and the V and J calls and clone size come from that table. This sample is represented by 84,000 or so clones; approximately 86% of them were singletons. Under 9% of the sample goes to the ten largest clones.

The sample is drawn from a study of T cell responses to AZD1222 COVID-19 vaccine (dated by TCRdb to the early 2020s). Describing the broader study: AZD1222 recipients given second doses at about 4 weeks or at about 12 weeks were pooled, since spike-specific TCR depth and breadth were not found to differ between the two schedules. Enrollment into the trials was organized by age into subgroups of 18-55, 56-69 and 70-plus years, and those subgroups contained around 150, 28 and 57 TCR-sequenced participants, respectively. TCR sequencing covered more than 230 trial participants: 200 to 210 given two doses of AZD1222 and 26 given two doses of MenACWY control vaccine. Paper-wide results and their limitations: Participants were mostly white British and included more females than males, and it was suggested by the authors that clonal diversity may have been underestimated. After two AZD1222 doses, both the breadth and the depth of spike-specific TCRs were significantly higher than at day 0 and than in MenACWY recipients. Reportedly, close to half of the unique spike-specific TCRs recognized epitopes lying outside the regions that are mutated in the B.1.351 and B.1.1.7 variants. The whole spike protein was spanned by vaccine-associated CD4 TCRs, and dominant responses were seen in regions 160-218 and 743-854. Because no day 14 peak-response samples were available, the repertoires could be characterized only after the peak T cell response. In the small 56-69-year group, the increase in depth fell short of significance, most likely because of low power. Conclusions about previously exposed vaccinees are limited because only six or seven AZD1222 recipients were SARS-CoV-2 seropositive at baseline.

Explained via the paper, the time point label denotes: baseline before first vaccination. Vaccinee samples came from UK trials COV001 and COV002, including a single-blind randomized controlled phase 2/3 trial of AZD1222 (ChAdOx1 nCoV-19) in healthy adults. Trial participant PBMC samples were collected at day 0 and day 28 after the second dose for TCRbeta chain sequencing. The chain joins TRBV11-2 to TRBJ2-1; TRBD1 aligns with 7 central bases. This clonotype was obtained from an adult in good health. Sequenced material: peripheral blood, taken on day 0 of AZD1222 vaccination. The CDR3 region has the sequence CASSRVGGPYNEQFF. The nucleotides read TGTGCCAGCAGCCGAGTAGGGGGCCCCTACAATGAGCAGTTCTTC.